A selection of T cell receptor beta chains follows, all from one sample in a study of a mutant IDH1 vaccine in newly diagnosed glioma. The assay was immunoSEQ multiplex PCR, and TCRdb's table has in-frame clones only and misses some. The sample lists 100,000 to 120,000 clones; approximately 87% were seen once. These TCRs' antigens remain unknown. This specimen was PBMCs, taken from a glioma patient whose treatment included an IDH1 peptide vaccine. These receptors were obtained from a woman in her forties or fifties with glioma. Each CDR3 is given with its conserved first and last residue. Clone size is stated in some rows and not others, as once, few, many or a class when expanded.

NA | TRBV7-8 | CASSLAVSRQETQYF
NA | TRBV5-1 | CASSLGAGIGNTIYF
NA | TRBV4-2 | CASSQAPETGHNEQFF
NA | TRBV11-2 | CASSLDLGTAIWGDEQYF
NA | TRBV23-1 | CASSRAGTGYGNEQFF
once | TRBV5-1 | CASSLETGAPGNTIYF
NA | TRBV10-3 | CAISESRITGGYNEQFF
NA | TRBV9 | CASSPGQGASYEQYF
NA | TRBV5-4 | CASSLAGGRAYEQYF
NA | TRBV28 | CASSAPELNTEAFF
NA | TRBV6-4 | CASSDSGTGVRYGYTF
few | TRBV19 | CASTEIGGQEQPQHF
NA | TRBV6-5 | CASTGLAGNNEQFF
NA | TRBV10-2 | CASSESKPQANTGELFF
few | TRBV5-6 | CASSLGRDQPQHF
NA | TRBV7-9 | CASSDVGETQYF
few | TRBV28 | CASSLGGQGDEKLFF
NA | TRBV5-5 | CASSLLAASHGYTF
once | TRBV9 | CASSVRGGQQETQYF
NA | TRBV19 | CASSKQSLGTEAFF
NA | TRBV5-8 | CASSTGGYNEQFF
NA | TRBV30 | CAWGQQLQAFF
NA | TRBV6-5 | CASSYSTQFGELFF
NA | TRBV2 | CASSSRQRYGYTF
NA | TRBV28 | CASRAGNTIYF
NA | TRBV5-4 | CASSPSPRQYSEQYF
NA | TRBV7-2 | CASSQLSGGNTGELFF
NA | TRBV18 | CASSLEGNSPLHF
NA | TRBV7-6 | CASSSSVTSPKYF
few | TRBV2 | CASSPGQTQYF
NA | TRBV28 | CASSLGARGAGVEAFF
NA | TRBV28 | CASRTSGSGDTQYF